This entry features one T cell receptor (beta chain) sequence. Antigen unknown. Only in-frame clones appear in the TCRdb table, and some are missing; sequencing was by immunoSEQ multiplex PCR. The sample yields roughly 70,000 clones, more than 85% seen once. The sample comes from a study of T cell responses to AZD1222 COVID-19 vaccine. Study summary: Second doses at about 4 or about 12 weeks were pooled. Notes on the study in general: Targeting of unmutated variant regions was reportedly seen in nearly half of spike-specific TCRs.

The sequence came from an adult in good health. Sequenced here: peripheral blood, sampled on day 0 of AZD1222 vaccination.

The CDR3 coding sequence is TGCAGTGCAGGGTACCAAGAGACCCAGTACTTC. Encoded protein: CSAGYQETQYF. The chain couples TRBV20-1 to TRBJ2-5; D gene unclear. The CDR3 length is 11 residues. The germline V gene has CDR1 DFQATT and CDR2 SNEGSKA (reference sequence). Trimming took off 6 bases at V and 0 bases at J, with 5 bases between the two ends.